This entry describes one T cell receptor (beta chain). This sample was included in a study of blood T cell repertoires in COVID-19. Across the whole study: Sites across the United States, Italy and Spain contributed samples from acute and convalescent COVID-19. PBMCs, B-cell-depleted T cells, or T cells provided the cDNA or gDNA that made up the material.

The Seattle site enrolled patients during active infection and followed them longitudinally. As originally analysed: Estimated nucleated cell counts came from reference gene primer amplification. Generated by immunoSEQ multiplex PCR, the TCRdb table keeps only in-frame clones and is missing some. The V and J calls and the clone size are those of that table, but D and trimming were determined from the DNA. The sample has approximately 170,000 clones, about nine tenths seen once. Germline loops: CDR1 SGHKS, CDR2 YYEKEE (reference sequence). Trimming cost V 1 base and J 0 bases, with 13 bases left between them. This CDR3 is 16 amino acids long.

V gene TRBV5-5 combines with J gene TRBJ1-1; D may be TRBD1 (5 bases). The receptor was isolated from a woman aged 60-75 years with COVID-19, enrolled during active disease. The sequencing sample was made of peripheral blood. The CDR3 DNA reads TGTGCCAGCAGCTTGTGGGGCACAGGTGTGAACACTGAAGCTTTCTTT. Amino acids: CASSLWGTGVNTEAFF.